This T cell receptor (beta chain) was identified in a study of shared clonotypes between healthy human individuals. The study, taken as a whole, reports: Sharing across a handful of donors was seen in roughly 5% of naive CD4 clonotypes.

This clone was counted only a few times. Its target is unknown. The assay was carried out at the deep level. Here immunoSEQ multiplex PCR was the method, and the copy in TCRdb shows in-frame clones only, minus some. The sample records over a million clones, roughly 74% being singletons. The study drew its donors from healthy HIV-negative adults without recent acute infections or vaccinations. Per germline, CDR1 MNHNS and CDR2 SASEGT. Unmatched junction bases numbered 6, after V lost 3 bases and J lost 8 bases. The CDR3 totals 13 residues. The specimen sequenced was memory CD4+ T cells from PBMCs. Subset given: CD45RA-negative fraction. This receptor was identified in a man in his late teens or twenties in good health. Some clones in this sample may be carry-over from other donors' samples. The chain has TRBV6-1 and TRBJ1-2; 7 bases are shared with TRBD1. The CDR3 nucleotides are TGTGCCAGCAGTGACCTAAGGGGGCACGGCTACACCTTC. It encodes CASSDLRGHGYTF.